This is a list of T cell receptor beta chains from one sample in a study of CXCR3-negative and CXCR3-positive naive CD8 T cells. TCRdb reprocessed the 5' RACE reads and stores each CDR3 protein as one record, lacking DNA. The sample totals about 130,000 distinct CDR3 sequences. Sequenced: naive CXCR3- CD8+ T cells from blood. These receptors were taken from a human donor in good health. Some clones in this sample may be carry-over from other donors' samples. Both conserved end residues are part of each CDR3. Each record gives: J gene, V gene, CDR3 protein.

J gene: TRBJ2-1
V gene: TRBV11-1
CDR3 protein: CASSRRDTPNEQFF

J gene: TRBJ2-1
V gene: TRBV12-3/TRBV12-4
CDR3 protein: CASSLAPAGGPSNEQFF

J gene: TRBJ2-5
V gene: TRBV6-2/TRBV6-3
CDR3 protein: CASSFSAGGFRETQYF

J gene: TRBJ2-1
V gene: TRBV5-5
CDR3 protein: CASRSTPGSYNEQFF

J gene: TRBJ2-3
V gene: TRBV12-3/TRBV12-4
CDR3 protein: CASSSTGVAITDTQYF

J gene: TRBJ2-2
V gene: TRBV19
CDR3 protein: CASTPGQGNGELFF

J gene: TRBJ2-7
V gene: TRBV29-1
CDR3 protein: CSVEGTPPSYEQYF

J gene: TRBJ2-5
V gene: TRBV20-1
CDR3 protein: CSARAVMASGGAWETQYF

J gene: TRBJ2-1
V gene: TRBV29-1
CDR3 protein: CSVKSSGGPYNEQFF

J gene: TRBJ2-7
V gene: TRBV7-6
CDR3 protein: CASSLSPGQGDEQYF

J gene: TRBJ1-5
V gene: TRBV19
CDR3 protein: CATTLGQGYSNHPQHF

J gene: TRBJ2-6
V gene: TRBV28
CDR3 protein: CASSDSRSGANVLTF

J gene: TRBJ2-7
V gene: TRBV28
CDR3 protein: CASSWRQGFEQYF

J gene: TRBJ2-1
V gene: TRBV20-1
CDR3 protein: CSAREPPNEQFF

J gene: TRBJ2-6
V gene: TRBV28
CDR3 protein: CASSFLTGANVLTF

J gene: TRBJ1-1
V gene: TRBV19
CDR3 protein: CASSTGRWVRNTEAFF

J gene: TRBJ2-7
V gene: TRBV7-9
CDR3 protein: CASSTGTGVFGEQYF

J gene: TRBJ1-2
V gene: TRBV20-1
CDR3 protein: CSASLGWRQGYYGYTF

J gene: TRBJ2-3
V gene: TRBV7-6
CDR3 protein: CAVGGLHGTQYF

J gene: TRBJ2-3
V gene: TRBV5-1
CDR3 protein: CASSLETATDTQYF

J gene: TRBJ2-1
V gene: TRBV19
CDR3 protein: CASSIGEAAGEKFF

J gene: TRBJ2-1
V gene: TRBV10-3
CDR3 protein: CAISEGSGAEPNNEQFF

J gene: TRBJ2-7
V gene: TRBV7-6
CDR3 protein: CASSGEVGDEQYF

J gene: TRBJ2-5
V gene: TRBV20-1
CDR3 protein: CSAMTGAPQGTQHF

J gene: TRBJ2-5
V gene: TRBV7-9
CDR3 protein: CASSSNNGRGAETQYF

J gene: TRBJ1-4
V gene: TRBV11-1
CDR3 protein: CASSVPNEKLFF

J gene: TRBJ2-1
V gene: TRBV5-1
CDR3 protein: CASSFWADRGRNEQFF

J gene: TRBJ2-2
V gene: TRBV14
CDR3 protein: CASSQDFRRVYSGELFF

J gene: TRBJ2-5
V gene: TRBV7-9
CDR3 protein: CASSSYPDRLREETQYF

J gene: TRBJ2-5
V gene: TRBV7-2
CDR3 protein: CASSYAATGRGETQYF

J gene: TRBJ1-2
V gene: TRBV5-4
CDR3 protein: CASSLSLGTGGDGYTF

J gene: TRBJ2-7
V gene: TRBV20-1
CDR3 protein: CSATPGYEQYF

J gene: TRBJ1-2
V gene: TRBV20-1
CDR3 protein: CSARGGQNYGYTF

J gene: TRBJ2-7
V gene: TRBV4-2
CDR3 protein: CASSQETAGTYEQYF

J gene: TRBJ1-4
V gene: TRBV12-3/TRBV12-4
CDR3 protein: CASSLSRSAEKLFF

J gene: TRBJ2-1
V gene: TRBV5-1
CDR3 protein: CASSEPYRDSRSRDNEQFF

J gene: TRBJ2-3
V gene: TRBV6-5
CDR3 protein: CASSYEPDQQADTQYF

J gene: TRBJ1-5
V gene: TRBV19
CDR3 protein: CASSIENQPQHF

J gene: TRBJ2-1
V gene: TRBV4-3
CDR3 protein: CASSQDRAGGANNEQFF

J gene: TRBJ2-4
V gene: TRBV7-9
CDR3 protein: CASSPAGTGYNIQYF

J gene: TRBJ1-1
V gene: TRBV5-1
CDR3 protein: CASSLVGLEAFF

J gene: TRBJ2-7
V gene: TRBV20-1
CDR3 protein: CSARGLAVESSYEQYF

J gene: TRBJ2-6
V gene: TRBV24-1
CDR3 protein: CASGRRSSGANVLTF

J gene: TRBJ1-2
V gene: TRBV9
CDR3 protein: CASSQSWGGTDGYTF

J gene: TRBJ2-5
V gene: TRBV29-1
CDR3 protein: CSVAGGGDETQYF

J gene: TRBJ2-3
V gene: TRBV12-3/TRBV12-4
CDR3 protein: CASSVLPDTQYF

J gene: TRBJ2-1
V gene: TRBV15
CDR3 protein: CATSSRAYNEQFF

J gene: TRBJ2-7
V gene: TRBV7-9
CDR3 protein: CASSPSGGIGSYEQYF

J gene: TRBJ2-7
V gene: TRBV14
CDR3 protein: CASSQERGRTYEQYF

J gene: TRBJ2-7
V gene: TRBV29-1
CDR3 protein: CSARLAGGPEQYF

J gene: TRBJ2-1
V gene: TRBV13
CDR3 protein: CASSAEEREGREQFF

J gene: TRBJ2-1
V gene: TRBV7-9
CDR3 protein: CASSLGTSGKRPNEQFF

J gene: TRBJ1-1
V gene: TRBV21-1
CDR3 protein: CASRRGDTEAFF